The present T cell receptor beta chain was sequenced within a study of beta chain features in type 1 diabetes. The study's findings and limits: When Type 1 diabetes patients were examined, their TCRB CDR3s proved moderately but significantly shorter in all four CD4+ subsets.

The isolated RNA, all of it, was reverse transcribed, so expressed TCRB transcripts were what got sequenced. The table came from immunoSEQ multiplex PCR; TCRdb's copy has only in-frame clones and leaves some out. The data show over 650,000 clones, with over 12% seen just once and 0.035% to 0.04% held by the top ten. This clone came up a few times. The antigen remains unidentified. CDR3 length equals 15 residues. CDR1 and CDR2 (germline): SGHRS, YFSETQ. Unmatched junction bases numbered 8, after V lost 2 bases and J lost 7 bases. The sequencing input was naive CD4+ T cells from blood. The chain recombines TRBV5-1 with TRBJ2-1; 8 bases are shared with TRBD2. The TCR comes from a young man with type 1 diabetes. DNA of the CDR3: TGCGCCAGCAGCTTTGGAAGCGGGAGAGTTAATGAGCAGTTCTTC. Protein: CASSFGSGRVNEQFF.